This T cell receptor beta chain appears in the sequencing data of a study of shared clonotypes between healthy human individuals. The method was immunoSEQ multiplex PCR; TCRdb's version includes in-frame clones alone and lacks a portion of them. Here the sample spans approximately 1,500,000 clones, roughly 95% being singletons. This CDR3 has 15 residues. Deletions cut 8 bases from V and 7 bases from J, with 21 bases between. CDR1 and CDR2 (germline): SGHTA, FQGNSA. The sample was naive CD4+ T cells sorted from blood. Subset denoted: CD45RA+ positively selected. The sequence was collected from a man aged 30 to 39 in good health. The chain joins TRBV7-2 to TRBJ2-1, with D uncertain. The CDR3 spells CASSGRRPIGNEQFF. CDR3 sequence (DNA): TGTGCCAGCTCAGGACGCCGCCCTATTGGGAATGAGCAGTTCTTC.